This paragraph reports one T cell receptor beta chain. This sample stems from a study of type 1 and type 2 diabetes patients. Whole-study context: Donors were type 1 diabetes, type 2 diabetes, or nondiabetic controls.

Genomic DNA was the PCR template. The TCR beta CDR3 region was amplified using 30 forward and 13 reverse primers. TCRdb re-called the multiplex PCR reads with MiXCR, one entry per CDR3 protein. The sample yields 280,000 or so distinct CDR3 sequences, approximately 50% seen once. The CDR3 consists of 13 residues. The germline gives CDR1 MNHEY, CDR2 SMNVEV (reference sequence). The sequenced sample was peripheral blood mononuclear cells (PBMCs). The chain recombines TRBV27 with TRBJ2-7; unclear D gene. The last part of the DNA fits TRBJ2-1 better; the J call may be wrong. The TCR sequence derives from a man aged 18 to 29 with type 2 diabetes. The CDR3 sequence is CASSLANYNEQFF. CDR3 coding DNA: TGTGCCAGCAGTTTAGCTAACTACAATGAGCAGTTCTTC.